The present T cell receptor beta chain was sequenced within a study of cytomegalovirus exposure and HLA in healthy donors. The study, taken as a whole, reports: The authors later linked a missense DCLRE1C variant to TCR beta V- and J-gene trimming. Follow-up analysis found HLA locus-dependent TCR association rates, highest for DRB1 and lowest for HLA-C.

Vbeta (60) and Jbeta (13) primers were used in the PCR. Original data processing: The count from a later analysis was about 80 million unique TCR beta chains, 9.5 million to 13 million of them shared. Only in-frame clones appear in the TCRdb table, and some are missing; sequencing was by immunoSEQ multiplex PCR. Clone size and the V and J calls come from that table; the DNA yielded D and trimming. Of some 110,000 clones in the sample, approximately 9.4% are singletons; the top ten hold less than 4%. With respect to this clone: Its cognate antigen is unknown.

The sample comprised PBMCs. This clonotype originated in a man aged 25 to 40 in good health and CMV-seronegative.

In nucleotides, the CDR3 is TGTGCCAGCAGCCCGGGACAGGCCGGGGGCTACTTC. This gives the protein CASSPGQAGGYF. The chain combines TRBV28 with TRBJ2-4, with 8 bases fitting TRBD1. Germline trimming cut 6 bases from V and 16 bases from J; bases unmatched to any gene: 11. Germline lookup yields CDR1 MDHEN and CDR2 SYDVKM. The CDR3 is 12 amino acids.